These T cell receptor beta chains were read from a single sample in a study of metastatic and nonmetastatic thyroid tumors. MiXCR was used by TCRdb to re-call the PCR reads. Here the sample spans around 28,000 clones, roughly 3.5% being singletons. Sequencing was performed on blood. The receptors shown here come from a male donor with papillary thyroid cancer or a benign thyroid nodule (not recorded which). Some clones in this sample may be carry-over from other donors' samples. The CDR3 runs from the conserved cysteine through the conserved F or W. The D gene is left open where the match is weak. Rows give clone size only sometimes, using once, few, many, or a class for an expanded clone.

V	length	D	size	J	DNA	CDR3
TRBV11-2	16	TRBD1	many	TRBJ1-4	TGTGCCAGCAGCTTAAATATATACAGGGGCAATGAAAAACTGTTTTTT	CASSLNIYRGNEKLFF
TRBV20-1	13	TRBD2	few	TRBJ2-1	TGCAGTGCTGTCGGACTAGCTGACAATGAGCAGTTCTTC	CSAVGLADNEQFF
TRBV6-1	14	TRBD1	few	TRBJ2-2	TGCGCCAGCAGTGCTCAGGGGGACACCGGGGAGCTGTTTTTT	CASSAQGDTGELFF
TRBV10-3	13	NA	NA	TRBJ2-2	TGTGCCATCAGTGAGTCGACCCCCGTGGAGTTGTTTTTT	CAISESTPVELFF
TRBV12-3/TRBV12-4	15	TRBD1	medium-sized	TRBJ1-2	TGTGCCAGCAGTGATTACAGGGGGCGCAAGGCAGGCTACACCTTC	CASSDYRGRKAGYTF
TRBV5-1	14	NA	many	TRBJ2-3	TGCGCCAGCAGCCGGGGAAGGATCACAGATACGCAGTATTTT	CASSRGRITDTQYF
TRBV7-4	14	NA	NA	TRBJ2-3	TGTGCCAGCAGCCCTTTTTCTCGGGGGGATACGCAGTATTTT	CASSPFSRGDTQYF
TRBV12-5	16	NA	NA	TRBJ1-2	TGTGCTAGTGGTCTTGCCCCGCCGACGGGGAACTATGGCTACGCCTTC	CASGLAPPTGNYGYAF
TRBV5-1	13	TRBD1	few	TRBJ2-7	TGCGCCAGCAGCTGGAGGACAGGGAACCAGCAGTACTTC	CASSWRTGNQQYF
TRBV30	14	NA	many	TRBJ2-2	TGTGCCTGGAAAGGGGGGGTGAACACCGGGGAGCTGTTTTTT	CAWKGGVNTGELFF
TRBV28	16	NA	NA	TRBJ2-7	TGTGCCAGCAGTCACACAGGTACCGGGACTGCCAACGAGCAGTACTTC	CASSHTGTGTANEQYF
TRBV6-1	17	TRBD1	NA	TRBJ2-1	TGTGCCAGCAGTGAAATCGGACAGGGGGCTTCCTACAATGAGCAGTTCTTC	CASSEIGQGASYNEQFF
TRBV20-1	13	TRBD1	many	TRBJ1-2	TGCAGTGTTAAGACAGGGGGCTCTGCTGGCTACACCTTC	CSVKTGGSAGYTF
TRBV6-1	18	TRBD1	medium-sized	TRBJ2-6	TGTGCCAGCAGCAAAGGGACAGGGTACTACACTGGGGCCAACGTCCTGACTTTC	CASSKGTGYYTGANVLTF
TRBV2	17	TRBD1	few	TRBJ1-5	TGTGCCAGCAGTGAAGCGCGGGGACAGGGTTGCAATCAGCCCCAGCATTTT	CASSEARGQGCNQPQHF
TRBV15	17	TRBD1	NA	TRBJ1-5	TGTGCCACCAGCAACTCCCGGACAGGGGTCGGCAATCAGCCCCAGCATTTT	CATSNSRTGVGNQPQHF
TRBV5-1	13	TRBD2	many	TRBJ2-5	TGCGCCAGCAGCACGGGACTACGAGAGACCCAGTACTTC	CASSTGLRETQYF
TRBV7-2	15	TRBD1	many	TRBJ1-1	TGTGCCAGCAGCCAACTTCAGGGGGCGCACACTGAAGCTTTCTTT	CASSQLQGAHTEAFF
TRBV20-1	12	NA	few	TRBJ1-1	TGCAGTGCTAGAGATTCCGGGACTGAAGCTTTCTTT	CSARDSGTEAFF
TRBV5-1	15	NA	many	TRBJ2-5	TGCGCCAGCAGCTTAGGGACCGCAACACAAGAGACCCAGTACTTC	CASSLGTATQETQYF